This T cell receptor (beta chain) comes out of a study of PD-1 blockade in mismatch repair-deficient tumors. All patients were mismatch repair deficient, assessed by either PCR or immunohistochemistry. TCRs were sequenced from a few patients responding to pembrolizumab. Study results and caveats: Tumor-resident clones, often absent from pretreatment blood, expanded after pembrolizumab and then contracted.

Notes on this clone: The antigen remains unidentified.

There are 15 residues in the CDR3. Between the trimmed V and J ends, which lost 2 bases and 5 bases, there was a span of 15 bases. In germline, CDR1 is MDHEN, CDR2 SYDVKM. Using immunoSEQ multiplex PCR, the repertoire was profiled, and TCRdb retains in-frame clones only, with some absent. The sample carries under 150,000 clones, roughly 86% recorded once. The receptor was derived from an adult with mismatch repair-deficient cancer. This chain links TRBV28 with TRBJ2-5; TRBD1 or TRBD2 may be the D gene (5 bases each). Material: peripheral blood, obtained approximately 72 weeks after starting pembrolizumab. The CDR3 protein is CASSLEGLSKETQYF. DNA for the CDR3: TGTGCCAGCAGTTTAGAGGGGTTGAGTAAGGAGACCCAGTACTTC.